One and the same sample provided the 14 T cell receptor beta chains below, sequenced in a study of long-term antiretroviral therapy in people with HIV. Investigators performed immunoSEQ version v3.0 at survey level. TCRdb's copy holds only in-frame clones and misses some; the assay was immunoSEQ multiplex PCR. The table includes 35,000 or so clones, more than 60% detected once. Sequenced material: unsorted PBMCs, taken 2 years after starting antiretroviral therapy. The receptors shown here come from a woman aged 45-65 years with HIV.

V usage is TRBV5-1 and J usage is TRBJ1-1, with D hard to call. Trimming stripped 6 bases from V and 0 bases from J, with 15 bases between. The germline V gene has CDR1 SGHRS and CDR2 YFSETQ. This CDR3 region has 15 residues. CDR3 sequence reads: CASKLRSLMNTEAFF. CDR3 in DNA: TGCGCCAGCAAACTGAGAAGTCTCATGAACACTGAAGCTTTCTTT.

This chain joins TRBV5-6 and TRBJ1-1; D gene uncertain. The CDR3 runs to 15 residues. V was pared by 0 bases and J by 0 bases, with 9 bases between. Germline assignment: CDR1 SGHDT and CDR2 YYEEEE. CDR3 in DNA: TGTGCCAGCAGCTTGGATCTGGGTTTGAACACTGAAGCTTTCTTT. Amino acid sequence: CASSLDLGLNTEAFF.

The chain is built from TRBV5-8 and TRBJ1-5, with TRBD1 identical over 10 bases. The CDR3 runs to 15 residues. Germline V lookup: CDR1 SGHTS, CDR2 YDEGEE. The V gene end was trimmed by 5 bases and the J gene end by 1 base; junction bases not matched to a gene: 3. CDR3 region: CASRGGQGSNQPQHF. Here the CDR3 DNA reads TGTGCCAGCAGGGGGGGACAGGGGAGCAATCAGCCCCAGCATTTT.

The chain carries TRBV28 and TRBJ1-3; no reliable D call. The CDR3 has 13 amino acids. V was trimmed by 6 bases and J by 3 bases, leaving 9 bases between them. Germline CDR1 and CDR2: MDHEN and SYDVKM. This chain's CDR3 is CASSRTFGNTIYF. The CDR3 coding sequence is TGTGCCAGCAGCCGGACGTTTGGAAACACCATATATTTT.

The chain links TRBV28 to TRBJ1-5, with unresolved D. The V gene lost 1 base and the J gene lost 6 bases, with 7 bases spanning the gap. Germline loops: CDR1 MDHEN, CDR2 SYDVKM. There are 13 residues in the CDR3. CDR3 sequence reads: CASSLFWGQPQHF. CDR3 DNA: TGTGCCAGCAGTTTATTTTGGGGTCAGCCCCAGCATTTT.

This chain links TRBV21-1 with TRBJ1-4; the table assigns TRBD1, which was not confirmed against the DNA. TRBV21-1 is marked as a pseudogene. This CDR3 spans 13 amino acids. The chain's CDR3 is CASSRDREGKLFF. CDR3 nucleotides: TGTGCCAGCAGCCGGGACAGGGAGGGAAAACTGTTTTTT.

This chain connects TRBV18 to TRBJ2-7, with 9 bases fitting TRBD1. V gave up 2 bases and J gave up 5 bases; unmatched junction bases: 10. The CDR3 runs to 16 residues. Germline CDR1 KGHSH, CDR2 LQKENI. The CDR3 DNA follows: TGTGCCAGCTCACCAGGTTTGGCACAGGGGGCCCACGAGCAGTACGTC. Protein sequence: CASSPGLAQGAHEQYV.

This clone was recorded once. The CDR3 here is CASSFVLGASNEQFF. CDR3 sequence (DNA): TGCGCCAGCAGCTTTGTTCTGGGGGCCTCGAATGAGCAGTTCTTC. V gene TRBV5-1 combines with J gene TRBJ2-1; tentative D call: TRBD1 (6 bases). The CDR3 extends over 15 amino acids. The germline V and J ends were trimmed by 2 bases and 7 bases, with 16 bases remaining between them. CDR1 and CDR2 (germline): SGHRS, YFSETQ.

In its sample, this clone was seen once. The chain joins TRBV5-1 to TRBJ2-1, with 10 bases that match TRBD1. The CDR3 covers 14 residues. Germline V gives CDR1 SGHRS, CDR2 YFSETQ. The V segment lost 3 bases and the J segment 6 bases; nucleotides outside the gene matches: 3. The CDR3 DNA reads TGCGCCAGCAGCTCCTGGACAGGGGGCAATGAGCAGTTCTTC. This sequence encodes CASSSWTGGNEQFF.

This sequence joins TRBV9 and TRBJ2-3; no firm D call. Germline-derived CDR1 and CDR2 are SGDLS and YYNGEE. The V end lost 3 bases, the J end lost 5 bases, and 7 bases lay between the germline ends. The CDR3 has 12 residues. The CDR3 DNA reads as TGTGCCAGCAGCGCCGACTTAGATACGCAGTATTTT. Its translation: CASSADLDTQYF.

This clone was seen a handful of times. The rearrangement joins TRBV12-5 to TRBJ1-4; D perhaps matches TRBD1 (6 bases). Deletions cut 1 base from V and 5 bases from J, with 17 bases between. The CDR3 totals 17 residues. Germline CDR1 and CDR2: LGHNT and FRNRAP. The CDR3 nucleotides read TGTGCTAGTGGTTTGGGAAACTTCGCAGGGGTCAATGAAAAACTGTTTTTT. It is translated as CASGLGNFAGVNEKLFF.

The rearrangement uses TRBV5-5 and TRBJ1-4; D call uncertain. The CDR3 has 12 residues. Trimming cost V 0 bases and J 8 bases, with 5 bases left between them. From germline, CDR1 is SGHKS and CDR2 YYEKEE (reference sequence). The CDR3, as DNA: TGTGCCAGCAGCTTGGTGGGCGAAAAACTGTTTTTT. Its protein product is CASSLVGEKLFF. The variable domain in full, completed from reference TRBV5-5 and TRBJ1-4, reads DAGVTQSPTHLIKTRGQQVTLRCSPISGHKSVSWYQQVLGQGPQFIFQYYEKEERGRGNFPDRFSARQFPNYSSELNVNALLLGDSALYLCASSLVGEKLFFGSGTQLSVL.

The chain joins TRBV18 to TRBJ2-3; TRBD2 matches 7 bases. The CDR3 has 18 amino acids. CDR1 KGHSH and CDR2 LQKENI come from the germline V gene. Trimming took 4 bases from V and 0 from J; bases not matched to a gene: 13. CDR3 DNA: TGTGCCAGCTCACGATGGGGGAGACTAGCAACTAGCACAGATACGCAGTATTTT. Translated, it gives CASSRWGRLATSTDTQYF. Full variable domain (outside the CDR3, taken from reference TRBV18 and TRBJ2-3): NAGVMQNPRHLVRRRGQEARLRCSPMKGHSHVYWYRQLPEEGLKFMVYLQKENIIDESGMPKERFSAEFPKEGPSILRIQQVVRGDSAAYFCASSRWGRLATSTDTQYFGPGTRLTVL.

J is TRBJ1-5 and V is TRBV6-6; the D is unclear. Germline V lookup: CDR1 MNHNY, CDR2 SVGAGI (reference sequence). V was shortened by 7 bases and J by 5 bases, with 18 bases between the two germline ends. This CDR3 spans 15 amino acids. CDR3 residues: CASTPRVGGHQPQHF. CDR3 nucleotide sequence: TGTGCCAGCACCCCGAGGGTCGGTGGGCATCAGCCCCAGCATTTT.